This entry lists 9 T cell receptor beta chains sequenced from one sample in a study of T cell responses to AZD1222 COVID-19 vaccine (dated by TCRdb to the early 2020s). The time point label on this specimen signifies: baseline before first vaccination. Library construction relied on the immunoSEQ multiplex PCR assay. TCRdb re-hosts the immuneACCESS table, in-frame sequences only. Its copies lack some clones; in the studies checked, an unresolved V gene accounts for under half of them, and the cause for the rest is not known. The sample data list 160,000 or so clones, and about nine tenths of these were observed just once. Together, the top ten hold 1.5% to 2% of the sample. The sample consisted of peripheral blood, taken on day 0 of AZD1222 vaccination. The receptors derive from an adult in good health.

This chain joins TRBV12-3 or TRBV12-4 and TRBJ1-3; the D gene is possibly TRBD1 (5 bases). V dropped 1 base and J dropped 10 bases, with 8 bases sitting between them. The CDR3 has 12 residues. The DNA of the CDR3 is TGTGCCAGCAGTTTAGTGGCAGGGACCATATATTTT. Encoded protein: CASSLVAGTIYF.

This clone was counted once. The CDR3: CASSLAGTGFIGTEAFF. CDR3 in DNA: TGCGCCAGCAGCTTGGCCGGGACAGGGTTTATCGGCACTGAAGCTTTCTTT. The chain employs TRBV5-1 and TRBJ1-1; TRBD1 matches 9 bases. CDR3 length: 17 residues. Germline V gene lookup returns CDR1 SGHRS and CDR2 YFSETQ. V shed 0 bases, J shed 4 bases, and the junction held 10 bases outside the gene matches.

This chain uses TRBV30 with TRBJ2-7, with TRBD1 matching over 8 bases. Germline values: CDR1 GTSNPN, CDR2 SVGIG (reference sequence). This CDR3 has 14 residues. Trimming removed 3 bases from V and 7 bases from J; junction bases left unmatched: 11. The CDR3 sequence is CAWSKDRVESEQYF. DNA for the CDR3: TGTGCCTGGAGCAAGGACAGGGTGGAAAGTGAGCAGTACTTC. Full variable domain (missing parts from reference TRBV30 and TRBJ2-7): SQTIHQWPATLVQPVGSPLSLECTVEGTSNPNLYWYRQAAGRGLQLLFYSVGIGQISSEVPQNLSASRPQDRQFILSSKKLLLSDSGFYLCAWSKDRVESEQYFGPGTRLTVT.

This CDR3 is CASSPGVPDEPQHF. The CDR3 nucleotides are TGTGCCAGCAGTCCTGGGGTCCCCGATGAGCCCCAGCATTTT. This chain joins TRBV6-6 and TRBJ1-5; no clear D. The CDR3 is made up of 14 amino acids. Germline loops: CDR1 MNHNY, CDR2 SVGAGI (reference sequence). V was shortened by 5 bases and J by 8 bases, with 16 bases between the two germline ends.

The chain has TRBV7-8 and TRBJ1-5; D is perhaps TRBD1 (6 bases). Trimming cost V 2 bases and J 4 bases, with 9 bases left between them. This CDR3 comprises 14 residues. The germline gives CDR1 SGHVS, CDR2 FQNEAQ. As DNA, the CDR3 is TGTGCCAGCAGCTTACTTACAGGGAATCAGCCCCAGCATTTT. Amino acid sequence: CASSLLTGNQPQHF.

CDR3 residues: CASSVTGTNTDTQYF. For the CDR3, the DNA is TGTGCCAGTAGTGTCACCGGGACGAACACAGATACGCAGTATTTT. The chain combines TRBV19 with TRBJ2-3; the D gene could be TRBD1 or TRBD2 (5 bases each). This CDR3 comprises 15 residues. Trimming cost V 5 bases and J 2 bases, with 14 bases left between them. Germline V lookup: CDR1 LNHDA, CDR2 SQIVND (reference sequence).

The J gene is TRBJ2-5, the V gene TRBV24-1; D is uncertain. This CDR3 comprises 15 residues. Germline values: CDR1 KGHDR, CDR2 SFDVKD. Between the trimmed V and J ends, which lost 4 bases and 1 base, there was a span of 12 bases. In nucleotides, the CDR3 is TGTGCCACCAGTGACCCAACACCGGTCCAAGAGACCCAGTACTTC. Residues: CATSDPTPVQETQYF.

The J gene is TRBJ1-5, the V gene TRBV29-1; TRBD1 aligns across 9 bases. V gave up 7 bases and J gave up 7 bases; unmatched junction bases: 8. Germline CDR1 reads SQVTM; CDR2 reads ANQGSEA. CDR3 size: 13 residues. CDR3 coding DNA: TGCAGCGCGGAGGGACAGGGAGGACAGCCCCAGCATTTT. Encoded protein: CSAEGQGGQPQHF.

The CDR3 nucleotides read TGTGCCAGCAGCTTAGCAGGGCAGGCTAATTCACCCCTCCACTTT. Its protein product is CASSLAGQANSPLHF. The rearrangement uses TRBV7-2 and TRBJ1-6; D is unresolved. The CDR3 spans 15 residues. The germline V and J ends were trimmed by 0 bases and 6 bases, with 9 bases remaining between them. The V gene's germline CDR1 is SGHTA and CDR2 FQGNSA.